Listed below are T cell receptor beta chains from one sample, sequenced in a study of blood T cell repertoires in COVID-19. Data came from immunoSEQ multiplex PCR; TCRdb stores just in-frame clones and leaves some out. In the table there are about 200,000 clones, 85% of which are singletons. Specimen: peripheral blood. These receptors all stem from a man between 60 and 70 years old with COVID-19, enrolled during active disease. Each CDR3 is given with its conserved first and last residue. The order of the fields is V gene, J gene, CDR3 protein.

v_call: TRBV12-5
j_call: TRBJ1-1
cdr3_aa: CASGLNRETEAFF

v_call: TRBV6-2/TRBV6-3
j_call: TRBJ2-1
cdr3_aa: CASSPGTSGSGSRNEQFF

v_call: TRBV7-9
j_call: TRBJ1-1
cdr3_aa: CASSVVGRKNTEAFF

v_call: TRBV27
j_call: TRBJ1-3
cdr3_aa: CASSSRFLSGNTIYF

v_call: TRBV19
j_call: TRBJ1-6
cdr3_aa: CASSGQGSYNSPLHF

v_call: TRBV6-5
j_call: TRBJ1-2
cdr3_aa: CASSNARNGYTF

v_call: TRBV15
j_call: TRBJ1-4
cdr3_aa: CATSRVQNEKLFF

v_call: TRBV19
j_call: TRBJ1-6
cdr3_aa: CASSISGQRNSPLHF

v_call: TRBV18
j_call: TRBJ1-1
cdr3_aa: CASSPLAGANTEAFF

v_call: TRBV18
j_call: TRBJ2-7
cdr3_aa: CASSGSLRIYEQYF

v_call: TRBV6-1
j_call: TRBJ1-1
cdr3_aa: CASSERGNTEAFF

v_call: TRBV28
j_call: TRBJ1-5
cdr3_aa: CASSGGDQPQHF

v_call: TRBV19
j_call: TRBJ1-1
cdr3_aa: CASSIWGQGSNTEAFF

v_call: TRBV21-1
j_call: TRBJ2-3
cdr3_aa: CASSKDRGVNTDTQYF

v_call: TRBV30
j_call: TRBJ2-3
cdr3_aa: CAWGGLAGPTDTQYF

v_call: TRBV3-1/TRBV3-2
j_call: TRBJ2-1
cdr3_aa: CASSHRQYPYNEQFF

v_call: TRBV5-1
j_call: TRBJ1-1
cdr3_aa: CASSWTGGLTNTEAFF

v_call: TRBV6-6
j_call: TRBJ1-1
cdr3_aa: CASSYAGSTEAFF

v_call: TRBV11-2
j_call: TRBJ2-7
cdr3_aa: CASSQLARTGRSYEQYF

v_call: TRBV4-1
j_call: TRBJ1-4
cdr3_aa: CASSQVDEKLFF

v_call: TRBV5-6
j_call: TRBJ2-5
cdr3_aa: CASSLTGPRGETQYF

v_call: TRBV19
j_call: TRBJ1-4
cdr3_aa: CASSVTGTGAIRVKLFF

v_call: TRBV28
j_call: TRBJ1-1
cdr3_aa: CASSEQGARTEAFF

v_call: TRBV29-1
j_call: TRBJ1-5
cdr3_aa: CSVSGESNQPQHF

v_call: TRBV28
j_call: TRBJ1-5
cdr3_aa: CASSFSEAASNQPQHF

v_call: TRBV7-2
j_call: TRBJ2-7
cdr3_aa: CASSTDRVGEQYF

v_call: TRBV18
j_call: TRBJ2-2
cdr3_aa: CASSLTLVANTGELFF

v_call: TRBV7-3
j_call: TRBJ2-2
cdr3_aa: CASSLTPRTGTGELFF

v_call: TRBV2
j_call: TRBJ2-1
cdr3_aa: CASSKMTNGRIIEQFF

v_call: TRBV23-1
j_call: TRBJ1-1
cdr3_aa: CASSQSRQGGTEAFF

v_call: TRBV5-1
j_call: TRBJ2-7
cdr3_aa: CASSFTGDYEQYF